This entry concerns a single T cell receptor (beta chain). The data were produced by immunoSEQ multiplex PCR, yet TCRdb's version contains in-frame clones alone and is incomplete. The sample lists 760,000 or so clones; roughly 96% were seen once. The sample comes from a study of shared clonotypes between healthy human individuals. Naive CD8 cells comprised CD45RO-negative, CCR7-positively selected cells, excluding terminally differentiated effector memory CD45RA+ cells. J lost 2 bases, V lost 7 bases, and 6 bases had no gene match. Germline values: CDR1 SQVTM, CDR2 ANQGSEA. The CDR3 extends over 13 amino acids.

The specimen sequenced was naive CD8+ T cells sorted from blood. The V call is TRBV29-1, the J call TRBJ2-7; 9 nucleotides agree with TRBD2. This clonotype was obtained from a man aged 30 to 39 in good health. As DNA, the CDR3 is TGCAGCGCTGTAGCGGGAGAGACCTACGAGCAGTACTTC. As protein: CSAVAGETYEQYF.